Following are 27 T cell receptor beta chains from one sample sequenced in a study of T cells after yellow fever vaccination. TCRdb reanalysed the 5' RACE reads using MiXCR and keeps one entry per CDR3 protein. Among some 560,000 distinct CDR3 sequences listed, less than 20% were seen once. Here the sequenced sample was PBMCs, taken 15 days after the yellow fever booster vaccination. Receptors were obtained from a man aged 25-45 years who received the YFV17D yellow fever vaccine.

The rearrangement uses TRBV7-2 and TRBJ1-3; D gene uncertain. Deletions cut 4 bases from V and 0 bases from J, with 4 bases between. CDR1 SGHTA and CDR2 FQGNSA come from the germline V gene. The CDR3 has 13 amino acids. CDR3 protein: CASSWRSGNTIYF. The CDR3 nucleotides read TGTGCCAGCAGCTGGCGCTCTGGAAACACCATATATTTT.

This rearrangement joins TRBV18 to TRBJ1-1, with D unresolved. V was trimmed by 4 bases and J by 0 bases, leaving 15 bases between them. Germline V gene sequence: CDR1 KGHSH, CDR2 LQKENI. CDR3 length equals 16 residues. The CDR3 DNA reads TGTGCCAGCTCACAGACACCCCCAAGCGTGAACACTGAAGCTTTCTTT. This encodes CASSQTPPSVNTEAFF.

This chain joins TRBV3-1 and TRBJ2-1; 9 bases fit TRBD2. J was trimmed by 4 bases and V by 3 bases; bases with no gene match: 4. Germline loops: CDR1 LGHDT, CDR2 YNNKEL (reference sequence). This CDR3 spans 15 amino acids. CDR3 in amino acids: CASSHKREEYNEQFF. CDR3 nucleotides: TGTGCCAGCAGCCACAAGCGGGAGGAATACAATGAGCAGTTCTTC.

V and J are TRBV29-1 and TRBJ1-5; D possibly corresponds to TRBD1 (6 bases). Trimming removed 4 bases from V and 0 bases from J, with 7 bases in between. CDR3 length: 13 amino acids. Germline-derived CDR1 and CDR2 are SQVTM and ANQGSEA. CDR3 bases: TGCAGCGTTGGAGGGGGTAGCAATCAGCCCCAGCATTTT. Translation: CSVGGGSNQPQHF.

The V and J genes are TRBV4-3 and TRBJ2-1, with TRBD1 identical over 9 bases. The CDR3 contains 19 residues. Germline loops: CDR1 LGHNA, CDR2 YSLEER. Unmatched junction bases numbered 14, after V lost 0 bases and J lost 5 bases. The CDR3 loop reads CASSQEVPRLGTGHNEQFF. CDR3 nucleotide sequence: TGCGCCAGCAGCCAAGAGGTCCCCAGGTTGGGGACAGGGCACAATGAGCAGTTCTTC.

The genes are TRBV20-1 and TRBJ2-1; 11 bases line up with TRBD2. Germline V gene sequence: CDR1 DFQATT, CDR2 SNEGSKA (reference sequence). The CDR3 spans 15 residues. V dropped 0 bases and J dropped 7; count of bases not matched to a gene: 5. The DNA of the CDR3 is TGCAGTGCTAGAGATTTCCTAGCGGGAGGAAATGAGCAGTTCTTC. Translated: CSARDFLAGGNEQFF.

There are a few counts of this clonotype. The chain carries TRBV20-1 and TRBJ1-4; D gene ambiguous. The germline V and J ends were trimmed by 0 bases and 0 bases, with 11 bases remaining between them. Germline assignment: CDR1 DFQATT and CDR2 SNEGSKA (reference sequence). This CDR3 region has 16 residues. The CDR3 is CSARDGISTTNEKLFF. The DNA for the CDR3 is TGCAGTGCTAGAGATGGAATAAGTACAACTAATGAAAAACTGTTTTTT.

The chain joins TRBV27 to TRBJ2-2, with 7 nucleotides matching TRBD2. V dropped 10 bases and J dropped 5; count of bases not matched to a gene: 10. CDR1 is MNHEY, CDR2 SMNVEV, per germline (reference sequence). This CDR3 is 14 amino acids long. The CDR3 bases are TGTGCCACAAGAGAAGCGGGGCAAACCGGGGAGCTGTTTTTT. It is translated as CATREAGQTGELFF.

The chain couples TRBV10-3 to TRBJ1-4; 7 bases align to TRBD1. Per germline, CDR1 ENHRY and CDR2 SYGVKD. After removal of 10 bases from V and 2 bases from J, the junction contained 7 bases not matched to a gene. This CDR3 spans 14 amino acids. CDR3 sequence reads: CATRQGGTNEKLFF. The CDR3 coding sequence is TGTGCCACCAGACAGGGTGGTACTAATGAAAAACTGTTTTTT.

The rearrangement links TRBV5-6 to TRBJ2-1; D is ambiguous. Trimming shortened V by 1 base and J by 9 bases, and 5 bases separated the two germline ends. Germline assignment: CDR1 SGHDT and CDR2 YYEEEE. The CDR3 extends over 11 amino acids. The CDR3 region is CASSLHSEQFF. CDR3 DNA: TGTGCCAGCAGCTTGCACTCTGAGCAGTTCTTC.

In DNA, the CDR3 is TGCGCCAGCAGCTTGGCGGGAGTGAACACAGATACGCAGTATTTT. Translation: CASSLAGVNTDTQYF. This chain uses TRBV5-1 with TRBJ2-3; TRBD2 is a possible D gene (6 bases). Germline CDR1 and CDR2: SGHRS and YFSETQ. CDR3 size: 15 residues. The V end was cut by 0 bases, the J end by 2 bases, with 10 bases between.

This clonotype was counted a few times. V gene TRBV12-3 or TRBV12-4 combines with J gene TRBJ2-3; no clear D. The V gene lost 6 bases and the J gene lost 5 bases, with 15 bases spanning the gap. The CDR3 is 14 amino acids. The DNA for the CDR3 is TGTGCCAGCAGCGTCCGGGCACCTCAAGATACGCAGTATTTT. Residues: CASSVRAPQDTQYF.

The V and J genes are TRBV19 and TRBJ2-2, with 10 bases matching TRBD2. With 2 bases clipped from V and 5 bases from J, the junction kept 5 bases outside the gene matches. Germline V gives CDR1 LNHDA, CDR2 SQIVND (reference sequence). CDR3 length: 16 residues. DNA for the CDR3: TGTGCCAGTAGTATATCTAGCGGGAGATCGACCGGGGAGCTGTTTTTT. This codes for CASSISSGRSTGELFF.

The count of this clonotype is one. V gene TRBV7-2 combines with J gene TRBJ2-5; 13 nucleotides match TRBD2. Per the germline V gene, CDR1 is SGHTA and CDR2 is FQGNSA. This CDR3 has 16 amino acids. After removal of 6 bases from V and 5 bases from J, the junction contained 9 bases not matched to a gene. This CDR3 reads CASRLGLAGEWETQYF. The CDR3 coding sequence is TGTGCCAGCAGGCTCGGACTAGCGGGAGAGTGGGAGACCCAGTACTTC.

This clonotype was seen a few times. CDR3: CASSLASSTVQNTEAFF. The CDR3 nucleotides are TGCGCCAGCAGCTTGGCCAGCAGTACGGTTCAAAACACTGAAGCTTTCTTT. The J gene is TRBJ1-1, the V gene TRBV5-1, with D unclear. The CDR3 runs 17 residues. The germline CDR1 and CDR2 sequences are SGHRS and YFSETQ. V lost 0 bases and J 2 bases, leaving 17 bases between the germline ends. The full variable domain, rest sourced from reference TRBV5-1 and TRBJ1-1, is KAGVTQTPRYLIKTRGQQVTLSCSPISGHRSVSWYQQTPGQGLQFLFEYFSETQRNKGNFPGRFSGRQFSNSRSEMNVSTLELGDSALYLCASSLASSTVQNTEAFFGQGTRLTVV.

This chain joins TRBV20-1 and TRBJ2-3, with 7 bases lining up with TRBD1. Trimming at V came to 3 bases and at J to 2 bases, leaving 5 bases not matched to a gene. The CDR3 covers 14 residues. Germline-derived CDR1 and CDR2 are DFQATT and SNEGSKA (reference sequence). The CDR3 sequence is CSARSTGFTDTQYF. The CDR3 DNA is TGCAGTGCTAGGTCGACAGGGTTCACAGATACGCAGTATTTT.

The sample holds a few counts of this clonotype. The rearrangement links TRBV30 to TRBJ2-7; D is tentatively TRBD1 or TRBD2 (6 bases each). The length of the CDR3 is 15 residues. Trimming pared 4 bases from V and 1 base from J, leaving 17 bases between. The germline gives CDR1 GTSNPN, CDR2 SVGIG (reference sequence). The CDR3 DNA sequence: TGTGCCTGGAATCTAGGAAGGGGGGTGTCCTACGAGCAGTACTTC. Translation: CAWNLGRGVSYEQYF.

The rearrangement links TRBV12-3 or TRBV12-4 to TRBJ2-1; possible D gene TRBD1, 6 bases. The CDR3 spans 14 residues. The ends were cut back, 1 base at V and 8 bases at J, with 12 bases in the middle. The chain's CDR3 is CASSLEWGPHEQFF. In nucleotides, the CDR3 is TGTGCCAGCAGTTTAGAGTGGGGGCCCCATGAGCAGTTCTTC.

This sequence joins TRBV12-3 or TRBV12-4 and TRBJ2-6; no clear D gene. Between the trimmed V and J ends, which lost 3 bases and 0 bases, there was a span of 9 bases. This CDR3 has 16 residues. The DNA for the CDR3 is TGTGCCAGCAGTTTCGGGCAGCTCTCTGGGGCCAACGTCCTGACTTTC. Translating it yields CASSFGQLSGANVLTF.

This clonotype showed up just a few times. V is TRBV14 and J is TRBJ2-3; 9 bases are a match to TRBD2. Trimming cost V 2 bases and J 0 bases; bases outside gene matches: 3. There are 16 residues in the CDR3. CDR1 is SGHDN and CDR2 is FVKESK in the germline V gene. In nucleotides, the CDR3 is TGTGCCAGCAGCCAACTAGCGGGACACAGCACAGATACGCAGTATTTT. Protein product: CASSQLAGHSTDTQYF.

The V call is TRBV3-1, the J call TRBJ2-7; TRBD2 matches 10 bases. This CDR3 contains 16 residues. Per the germline V gene, CDR1 is LGHDT and CDR2 is YNNKEL (reference sequence). Trimming cost V 4 bases and J 5 bases; bases outside gene matches: 11. The CDR3: CASSPLRASGSDEQYF. CDR3 coding DNA: TGTGCCAGCAGCCCCCTCCGGGCTAGCGGGAGCGACGAGCAGTACTTC.

This clonotype showed up many times. This chain connects TRBV7-2 to TRBJ2-3; tentatively, D is TRBD2 (5 bases). Germline-derived CDR1 and CDR2 are SGHTA and FQGNSA. V was shortened by 6 bases and J by 5 bases, with 18 bases between the two germline ends. The CDR3 sequence is 15 residues long. The CDR3 region has the DNA TGTGCCAGCAGTCTTCGGGATCGCCCGGTAGATACGCAGTATTTT. Its translation: CASSLRDRPVDTQYF.

This clonotype has more than one count but fewer than ten. The chain has TRBV12-3 or TRBV12-4 and TRBJ2-1, with D possibly matching TRBD1 (6 bases). Trimming pared 7 bases from V and 5 bases from J, leaving 15 bases between. This CDR3 contains 14 residues. The CDR3 DNA is TGTGCCAGCACTACCGATGGGACAAACAATGAGCAGTTCTTC. Its translation: CASTTDGTNNEQFF.

This clonotype was seen a handful of times. The chain carries TRBV30 and TRBJ2-7; D tentatively fits TRBD1 or TRBD2 (6 bases each). Germline loops: CDR1 GTSNPN, CDR2 SVGIG (reference sequence). V was cut by 1 base and J by 3 bases, with 10 bases left in between. There are 13 residues in the CDR3. The CDR3 DNA follows: TGTGCCTGGAGTGACGGGGGCGTCTACGAGCAGTACTTC. Its translation is CAWSDGGVYEQYF. The full variable domain, in which reference TRBV30 and TRBJ2-7 provide the parts outside the CDR3, is SQTIHQWPATLVQPVGSPLSLECTVEGTSNPNLYWYRQAAGRGLQLLFYSVGIGQISSEVPQNLSASRPQDRQFILSSKKLLLSDSGFYLCAWSDGGVYEQYFGPGTRLTVT.

This clonotype turned up a few times. The CDR3 bases are TGTGCCAGCAGTCGAGCCGGGGCGGGTTCCTCCTACGAGCAGTACTTC. This codes for CASSRAGAGSSYEQYF. This chain uses TRBV6-2 or TRBV6-3 with TRBJ2-7, with D possibly called TRBD1 or TRBD2 (5 bases each). Germline V gene data show CDR1 as MNHEY and CDR2 as SVGEGT. The CDR3 consists of 16 residues. V was trimmed by 5 bases and J by 0 bases, leaving 17 bases between them.

The chain carries TRBV27 and TRBJ2-3, with 7 bases that match TRBD2. CDR1 is MNHEY and CDR2 is SMNVEV in the germline V gene (reference sequence). The CDR3 is 13 residues long. The V and J ends lost 9 bases and 2 bases, in that order; junction bases with no gene match: 5. The CDR3 DNA reads as TGTGCCAGGGCTAGCGGAGACACAGATACGCAGTATTTT. This sequence encodes CARASGDTDTQYF.

V gene TRBV7-8 combines with J gene TRBJ2-4; 11 bases line up with TRBD1. The junction had 4 bases not matched to a gene; V was cut back by 5 bases and J by 7 bases. CDR3 length equals 14 residues. Germline V gene sequence: CDR1 SGHVS, CDR2 FQNEAQ. CDR3 nucleotide sequence: TGTGCCAGCAGCGTTGGGACAGGGGGGAACATTCAGTACTTC. This sequence encodes CASSVGTGGNIQYF.